Listed below are T cell receptor beta chains from one sample, sequenced in a study of shared clonotypes between healthy human individuals. The assay was immunoSEQ multiplex PCR, and TCRdb's table has in-frame clones only and misses some. Here the sample spans 2,500,000 or so clones, around 92% being singletons. The sequenced sample consisted of naive CD4+ T cells from PBMCs. These receptors came from a man younger than 35 in good health. Some clones in this sample may be carry-over from other donors' samples. CDR3s leave out the opening cysteine and the closing phenylalanine or tryptophan. The order of the fields is J gene, V gene, CDR3 protein.

j_call: TRBJ2-7
v_call: TRBV19
cdr3_aa: ASSISGTSDTYEQY

j_call: TRBJ1-2
v_call: TRBV5-1
cdr3_aa: ASSFGGAQGYT

j_call: TRBJ2-7
v_call: TRBV18
cdr3_aa: ASSPLGQNYEQY

j_call: TRBJ1-3
v_call: TRBV7-8
cdr3_aa: ASSSTRTTGTGGNTIY

j_call: TRBJ2-3
v_call: TRBV28
cdr3_aa: ASKEGGTTDTQY

j_call: TRBJ1-1
v_call: TRBV19
cdr3_aa: ASSQNGGQGTEAF

j_call: TRBJ1-5
v_call: TRBV11-2
cdr3_aa: ASSRDGRGQPQH

j_call: TRBJ1-1
v_call: TRBV19
cdr3_aa: ASSIVGQKNTEAF

j_call: TRBJ2-2
v_call: TRBV28
cdr3_aa: ASSTTGTGELF

j_call: TRBJ1-3
v_call: TRBV2
cdr3_aa: ASSVAGNTIY

j_call: TRBJ1-5
v_call: TRBV5-1
cdr3_aa: ASSFEGGNQPQH

j_call: TRBJ2-5
v_call: TRBV5-4
cdr3_aa: ASSAVLAGGKETQY

j_call: TRBJ2-1
v_call: TRBV7-3
cdr3_aa: ASSLASGSVNEQF

j_call: TRBJ1-2
v_call: TRBV5-4
cdr3_aa: ASSDRNREGYT

j_call: TRBJ1-1
v_call: TRBV9
cdr3_aa: ASGRGSTEAF

j_call: TRBJ2-7
v_call: TRBV10-2
cdr3_aa: ASRRTEQY

j_call: TRBJ2-5
v_call: TRBV16
cdr3_aa: ASSQGQWTETQY

j_call: TRBJ2-3
v_call: TRBV28
cdr3_aa: ASSLFGGGGNTQY

j_call: TRBJ1-4
v_call: TRBV9
cdr3_aa: ASSVGVTGEGEKLF

j_call: TRBJ1-3
v_call: TRBV4-3
cdr3_aa: ASSQEVGSSGNTIY

j_call: TRBJ1-1
v_call: TRBV28
cdr3_aa: TSSFQLNPEAF

j_call: TRBJ1-2
v_call: TRBV19
cdr3_aa: ASSIVGQGDSHYGYT

j_call: TRBJ1-1
v_call: TRBV6-6
cdr3_aa: ASSPLGQITEAF

j_call: TRBJ2-7
v_call: TRBV18
cdr3_aa: ASSPGSTYEQY